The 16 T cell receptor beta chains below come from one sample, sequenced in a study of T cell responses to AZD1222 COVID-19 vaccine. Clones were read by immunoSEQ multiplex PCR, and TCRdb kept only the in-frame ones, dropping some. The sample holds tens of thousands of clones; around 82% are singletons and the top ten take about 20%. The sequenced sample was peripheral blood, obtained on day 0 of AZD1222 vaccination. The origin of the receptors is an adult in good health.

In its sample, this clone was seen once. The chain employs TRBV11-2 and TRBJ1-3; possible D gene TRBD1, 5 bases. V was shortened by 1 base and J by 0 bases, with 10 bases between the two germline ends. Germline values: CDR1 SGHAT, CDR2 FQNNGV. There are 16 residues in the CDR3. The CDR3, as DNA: TGTGCCAGCAGCTTAGTCCAGGGCCTCTCTGGAAACACCATATATTTT. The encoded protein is CASSLVQGLSGNTIYF.

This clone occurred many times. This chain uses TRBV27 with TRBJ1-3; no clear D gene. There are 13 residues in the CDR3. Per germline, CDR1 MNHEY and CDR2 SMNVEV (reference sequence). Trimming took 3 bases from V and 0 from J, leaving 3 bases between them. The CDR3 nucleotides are TGTGCCAGCAGTTTGAGCTCTGGAAACACCATATATTTT. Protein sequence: CASSLSSGNTIYF.

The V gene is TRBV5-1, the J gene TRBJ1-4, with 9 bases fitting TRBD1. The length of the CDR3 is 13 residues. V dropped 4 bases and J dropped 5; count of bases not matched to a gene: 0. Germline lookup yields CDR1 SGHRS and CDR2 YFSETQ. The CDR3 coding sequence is TGCGCCAGCAGCGACAGGGGGAATGAAAAACTGTTTTTT. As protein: CASSDRGNEKLFF.

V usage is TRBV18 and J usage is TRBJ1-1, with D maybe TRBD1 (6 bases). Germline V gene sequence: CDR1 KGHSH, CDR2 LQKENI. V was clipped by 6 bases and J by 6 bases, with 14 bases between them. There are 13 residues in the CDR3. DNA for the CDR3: TGTGCCAGCTCTTCAGGGGTAGGGTCTGAAGCTTTCTTT. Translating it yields CASSSGVGSEAFF.

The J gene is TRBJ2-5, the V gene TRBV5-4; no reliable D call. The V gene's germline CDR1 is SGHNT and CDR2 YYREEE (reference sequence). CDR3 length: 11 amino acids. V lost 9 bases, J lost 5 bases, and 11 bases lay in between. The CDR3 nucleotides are TGTGCCACCTCCGGGCAGGAGACCCAGTACTTC. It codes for CATSGQETQYF. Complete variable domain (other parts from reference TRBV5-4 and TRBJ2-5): ETGVTQSPTHLIKTRGQQVTLRCSSQSGHNTVSWYQQALGQGPQFIFQYYREEENGRGNFPPRFSGLQFPNYSSELNVNALELDDSALYLCATSGQETQYFGPGTRLLVL.

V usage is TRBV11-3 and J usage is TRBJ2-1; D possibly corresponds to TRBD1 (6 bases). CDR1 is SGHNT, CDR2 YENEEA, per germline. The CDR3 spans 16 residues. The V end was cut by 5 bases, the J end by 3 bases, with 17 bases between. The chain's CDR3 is CASSNPRDTFYNEQFF. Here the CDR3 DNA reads TGTGCCAGCAGCAACCCCCGGGACACTTTCTACAATGAGCAGTTCTTC.

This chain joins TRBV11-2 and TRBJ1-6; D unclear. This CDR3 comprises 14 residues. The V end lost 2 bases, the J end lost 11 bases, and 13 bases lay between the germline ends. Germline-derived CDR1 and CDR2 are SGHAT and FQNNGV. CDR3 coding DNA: TGTGCCAGCAGCTTACCCATATGGAAGGCACCCCTCCACTTT. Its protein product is CASSLPIWKAPLHF.

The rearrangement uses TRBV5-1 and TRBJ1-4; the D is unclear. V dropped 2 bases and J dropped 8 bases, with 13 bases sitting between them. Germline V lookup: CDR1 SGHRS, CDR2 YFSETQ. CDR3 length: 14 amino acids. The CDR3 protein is CASSLPERGEKLFF. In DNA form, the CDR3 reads TGCGCCAGCAGCTTACCCGAAAGAGGGGAAAAACTGTTTTTT.

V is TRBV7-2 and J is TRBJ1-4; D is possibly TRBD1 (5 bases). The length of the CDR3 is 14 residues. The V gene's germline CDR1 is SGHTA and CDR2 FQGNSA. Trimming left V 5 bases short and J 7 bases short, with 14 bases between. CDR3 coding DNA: TGTGCCAGCAGCCCGCGCCAGGGTTCTGAAAAACTGTTTTTT. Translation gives CASSPRQGSEKLFF.

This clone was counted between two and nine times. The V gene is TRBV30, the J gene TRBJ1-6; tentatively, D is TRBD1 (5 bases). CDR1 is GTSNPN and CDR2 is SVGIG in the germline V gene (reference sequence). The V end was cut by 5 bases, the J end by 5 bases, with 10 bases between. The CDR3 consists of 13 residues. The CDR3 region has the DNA TGTGCCTGGCGACAGCCTCATAATTCACCCCTCCACTTT. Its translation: CAWRQPHNSPLHF. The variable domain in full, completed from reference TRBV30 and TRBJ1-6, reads SQTIHQWPATLVQPVGSPLSLECTVEGTSNPNLYWYRQAAGRGLQLLFYSVGIGQISSEVPQNLSASRPQDRQFILSSKKLLLSDSGFYLCAWRQPHNSPLHFGNGTRLTVT.

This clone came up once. In DNA form, the CDR3 reads TGCGCCAGCAGCTTGGGAGGGGACACTACTGGCTACACCTTC. It is translated as CASSLGGDTTGYTF. This chain connects TRBV5-1 to TRBJ1-2, with D perhaps TRBD1 (6 bases). Germline loops: CDR1 SGHRS, CDR2 YFSETQ. V was trimmed by 0 bases and J by 7 bases, leaving 13 bases between them. The CDR3 contains 14 residues.

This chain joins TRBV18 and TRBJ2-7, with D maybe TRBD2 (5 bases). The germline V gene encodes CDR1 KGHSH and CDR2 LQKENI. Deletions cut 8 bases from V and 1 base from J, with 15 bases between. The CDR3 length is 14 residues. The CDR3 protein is CASRTASGSYEQYF. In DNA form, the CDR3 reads TGTGCCAGCCGAACCGCGAGCGGATCCTACGAGCAGTACTTC.

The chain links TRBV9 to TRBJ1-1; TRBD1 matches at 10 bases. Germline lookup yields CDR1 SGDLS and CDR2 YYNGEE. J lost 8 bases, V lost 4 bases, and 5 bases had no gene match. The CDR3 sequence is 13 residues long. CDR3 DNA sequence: TGTGCCAGCAGCTCCCAGACAGGGGGCGAAGCTTTCTTT. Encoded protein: CASSSQTGGEAFF.

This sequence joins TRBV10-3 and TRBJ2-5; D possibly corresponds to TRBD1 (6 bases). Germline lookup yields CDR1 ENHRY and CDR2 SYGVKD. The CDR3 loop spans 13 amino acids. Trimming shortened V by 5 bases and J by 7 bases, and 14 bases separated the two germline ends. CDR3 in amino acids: CAISQDSLGTQYF. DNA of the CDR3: TGTGCCATCAGTCAGGACAGTCTCGGGACCCAGTACTTC.

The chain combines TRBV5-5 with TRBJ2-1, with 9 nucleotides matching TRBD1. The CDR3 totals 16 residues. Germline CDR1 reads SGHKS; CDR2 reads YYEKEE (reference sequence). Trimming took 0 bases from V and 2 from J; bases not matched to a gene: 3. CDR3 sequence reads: CASSLGGQGPYNEQFF. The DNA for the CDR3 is TGTGCCAGCAGCTTGGGTGGACAGGGGCCCTACAATGAGCAGTTCTTC. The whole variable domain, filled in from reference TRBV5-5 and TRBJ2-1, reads DAGVTQSPTHLIKTRGQQVTLRCSPISGHKSVSWYQQVLGQGPQFIFQYYEKEERGRGNFPDRFSARQFPNYSSELNVNALLLGDSALYLCASSLGGQGPYNEQFFGPGTRLTVL.

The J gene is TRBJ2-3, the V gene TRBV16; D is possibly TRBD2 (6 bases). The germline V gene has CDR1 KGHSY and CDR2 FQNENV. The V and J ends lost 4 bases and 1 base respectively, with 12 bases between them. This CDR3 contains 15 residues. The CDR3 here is CASSPQGGGTDTQYF. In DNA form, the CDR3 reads TGTGCCAGCAGCCCCCAAGGCGGGGGCACAGATACGCAGTATTTT.